Sequencing of this T cell receptor beta chain was carried out in a study of a mutant IDH1 vaccine in newly diagnosed glioma. The time point here: week 5, during vaccination. Vaccine doses each comprised 300 ug of mutant IDH1 20-mer peptide, with topical imiquimod. Sequencing was performed with immunoSEQ multiplex PCR; in TCRdb, only in-frame clones are kept and a portion is missing. The table records about 40,000 clones, roughly nine tenths of them present only once. A word on this clone: Its antigen is not identified.

The source material was PBMCs, sampled from a glioma patient whose treatment included an IDH1 peptide vaccine. The TCR sequence derives from a man aged 45-65 years with glioma.

The CDR3 reads CSVEEDRNQPQHF. The CDR3 DNA follows: TGCAGCGTTGAAGAAGACAGGAATCAGCCCCAGCATTTT. This chain connects TRBV29-1 to TRBJ1-5, with D possibly matching TRBD1 (6 bases). Between the trimmed V and J ends, which lost 0 bases and 4 bases, there was a span of 7 bases. CDR3 length equals 13 residues. Germline V lookup: CDR1 SQVTM, CDR2 ANQGSEA.